The 24 T cell receptor beta chains in this list originate from one sample, sequenced in a study of blood T cell repertoires in COVID-19. Method: immunoSEQ multiplex PCR; TCRdb's copy keeps in-frame clones and lacks some. The sample contains 160,000 or so clones, 93% of which appear only once. Source material: peripheral blood. The receptors here all came from an older woman with COVID-19, enrolled during active disease.

This clone was picked up one time. V is TRBV7-6 and J is TRBJ2-3, with 9 positions matching TRBD1. V lost 5 bases and J lost 4; bases outside the gene matches: 10. Germline-derived CDR1 and CDR2 are SGHVS and FNYEAQ. The CDR3 is made up of 16 amino acids. CDR3 loop: CASSPAQGAWADTQYF. CDR3 DNA sequence: TGTGCCAGCAGCCCTGCACAGGGGGCTTGGGCAGATACGCAGTATTTT. Variable domain in full (rest from reference TRBV7-6 and TRBJ2-3): GAGVSQSPRYKVTKRGQDVALRCDPISGHVSLYWYRQALGQGPEFLTYFNYEAQQDKSGLPNDRFSAERPEGSISTLTIQRTEQRDSAMYRCASSPAQGAWADTQYFGPGTRLTVL.

This chain uses TRBV6-5 with TRBJ2-2; D ambiguous. V was pared by 2 bases and J by 0 bases, with 10 bases between. Germline CDR1 reads MNHEY; CDR2 reads SVGAGI. This CDR3 region has 16 residues. In nucleotides, the CDR3 is TGTGCCAGCAGTTACAGGAGACGCACGAACACCGGGGAGCTGTTTTTT. Protein sequence: CASSYRRRTNTGELFF.

This clone was counted once. The chain is built from TRBV7-3 and TRBJ1-1; D remains ambiguous. The germline V gene has CDR1 SGHTA and CDR2 FQGTGA. V was clipped by 4 bases and J by 4 bases, with 10 bases between them. The CDR3 spans 13 residues. This CDR3 is CASSSSRSTEAFF. The CDR3 DNA reads TGTGCCAGCAGCTCGAGCCGGAGCACTGAAGCTTTCTTT. Combining the CDR3 with reference TRBV7-3 and TRBJ1-1 gives the whole variable domain GAGVSQTPSNKVTEKGKYVELRCDPISGHTALYWYRQSLGQGPEFLIYFQGTGAADDSGLPNDRFFAVRPEGSVSTLKIQRTERGDSAVYLCASSSSRSTEAFFGQGTRLTVV.

V gene TRBV27 combines with J gene TRBJ2-7, with unresolved D. Germline V gene lookup returns CDR1 MNHEY and CDR2 SMNVEV (reference sequence). V lost 7 bases and J 5 bases, leaving 6 bases between the germline ends. This CDR3 comprises 10 residues. Here the CDR3 reads CASNGDEQYF. The CDR3 coding sequence is TGTGCCAGCAACGGAGACGAGCAGTACTTC.

This chain connects TRBV5-1 to TRBJ2-3, with 10 bases identical to TRBD2. Germline V gives CDR1 SGHRS, CDR2 YFSETQ. There are 17 residues in the CDR3. Trimming cost V 4 bases and J 2 bases; bases outside gene matches: 10. This CDR3 reads CASSPLGAGGLTDTQYF. CDR3 DNA sequence: TGCGCCAGCAGCCCCCTCGGAGCGGGGGGGCTCACAGATACGCAGTATTTT.

The CDR3: CAISPGGGTFGSYNEQFF. The CDR3 DNA follows: TGTGCCATCAGTCCGGGGGGCGGGACCTTCGGCTCCTACAATGAGCAGTTCTTC. The chain carries TRBV10-3 and TRBJ2-1, with a tentative D call TRBD2 (7 bases). V gave up 5 bases and J gave up 0 bases, with 20 bases separating them. The CDR3 consists of 18 residues. Looked up from germline, CDR1 is ENHRY and CDR2 is SYGVKD.

The gene calls are TRBV7-8 and TRBJ2-7; 9 nucleotides match TRBD1. Trimming took 5 bases from V and 7 from J; bases not matched to a gene: 18. The CDR3 extends over 17 amino acids. The germline gives CDR1 SGHVS, CDR2 FQNEAQ. The CDR3: CASSVAPGQGPLGEQYF. The CDR3 region has the DNA TGTGCCAGCAGCGTGGCGCCGGGACAGGGCCCCCTCGGGGAGCAGTACTTC.

The chain recombines TRBV28 with TRBJ1-1; D unresolved. The germline V gene encodes CDR1 MDHEN and CDR2 SYDVKM. Trimming stripped 10 bases from V and 3 bases from J, with 6 bases between. CDR3 size: 10 residues. The CDR3 protein is CATTYTEAFF. CDR3 nucleotides: TGTGCCACTACGTACACTGAAGCTTTCTTT.

The chain uses TRBV6-5 and TRBJ1-2; perhaps TRBD1 as D (5 bases). CDR3 size: 15 residues. The germline V and J ends were trimmed by 2 bases and 8 bases, with 18 bases remaining between them. The germline V gene has CDR1 MNHEY and CDR2 SVGAGI. CDR3 loop: CASSYLTQQGGGYTF. CDR3 sequence (DNA): TGTGCCAGCAGTTACCTCACTCAGCAGGGAGGAGGCTACACCTTC.

The chain links TRBV5-1 to TRBJ1-4; tentatively, D is TRBD1 (5 bases). CDR3 length: 13 amino acids. V shed 2 bases and J shed 8 bases, with 10 bases lying between them. Germline V gene lookup returns CDR1 SGHRS and CDR2 YFSETQ. This CDR3 reads CASSLGGDEKLFF. The CDR3 DNA is TGCGCCAGCAGCTTAGGCGGGGACGAAAAACTGTTTTTT.

This chain uses TRBV11-1 with TRBJ2-2, with 11 bases lining up with TRBD2. Per germline, CDR1 SGHAT and CDR2 FQDESV (reference sequence). J was trimmed by 3 bases and V by 3 bases; bases with no gene match: 3. This CDR3 is 16 amino acids long. The CDR3 region has the DNA TGTGCCAGCAGCTTTAGCGGGGGGGCGGACACCGGGGAGCTGTTTTTT. This encodes CASSFSGGADTGELFF.

The V and J genes are TRBV7-9 and TRBJ2-1; TRBD2 might be the D (6 bases). Trimming took 10 bases from V and 1 from J, leaving 17 bases between them. This CDR3 is 15 amino acids long. Germline-derived CDR1 and CDR2 are SEHNR and FQNEAQ (reference sequence). The CDR3 sequence is CATYPRGVSYNEQFF. The DNA of the CDR3 is TGTGCCACATACCCTCGCGGGGTATCCTACAATGAGCAGTTCTTC.

This clone was recorded only once. V gene TRBV4-1 combines with J gene TRBJ2-7; D is uncertain. The CDR3 loop spans 14 amino acids. CDR1 is MGHRA and CDR2 is YSYEKL in the germline V gene. V dropped 5 bases and J dropped 4 bases, with 15 bases sitting between them. DNA of the CDR3: TGCGCCAGCAGCGCAAGAGAACTAACATACGAGCAGTACTTC. Its translation is CASSARELTYEQYF.

The chain recombines TRBV14 with TRBJ2-3; 7 bases are shared with TRBD2. Germline loops: CDR1 SGHDN, CDR2 FVKESK. The CDR3 length is 14 residues. V was clipped by 7 bases and J by 0 bases; unmatched bases: 4. The CDR3 coding sequence is TGTGCCAGCAAGGGAGGGGCTAGCACAGATACGCAGTATTTT. Its translation: CASKGGASTDTQYF.

The rearrangement links TRBV28 to TRBJ1-1, with D perhaps matching TRBD1 (6 bases). Trimming pared 6 bases from V and 5 bases from J, leaving 16 bases between. The CDR3 runs to 14 residues. CDR1 and CDR2 (germline): MDHEN, SYDVKM. CDR3 bases: TGTGCCAGCAGATCGACAGGTTTACGGACTGAAGCTTTCTTT. Its protein is CASRSTGLRTEAFF.

This chain links TRBV5-4 with TRBJ1-1, with a tentative D call TRBD1 (6 bases). Trimming removed 4 bases from V and 1 base from J, with 8 bases in between. Germline CDR1 reads SGHNT; CDR2 reads YYREEE (reference sequence). This CDR3 region has 13 residues. The CDR3 region has the DNA TGTGCCAGCAGCGTAGGGGGGAACACTGAAGCTTTCTTT. It translates to CASSVGGNTEAFF. The variable domain in full, with the rest retrieved from reference TRBV5-4 and TRBJ1-1, is ETGVTQSPTHLIKTRGQQVTLRCSSQSGHNTVSWYQQALGQGPQFIFQYYREEENGRGNFPPRFSGLQFPNYSSELNVNALELDDSALYLCASSVGGNTEAFFGQGTRLTVV.

The chain joins TRBV9 to TRBJ1-3; D ambiguous. This CDR3 is 15 amino acids long. With 4 bases removed from V and 0 bases from J, the gap between germline ends came to 11 bases. The germline gives CDR1 SGDLS, CDR2 YYNGEE. The CDR3 nucleotides are TGTGCCAGCAGCCCTCGTACAAGCTCTGGAAACACCATATATTTT. Residues: CASSPRTSSGNTIYF.

The V gene is TRBV5-1, the J gene TRBJ1-4; 8 positions match TRBD1. CDR1 SGHRS and CDR2 YFSETQ come from the germline V gene. Trimming at V came to 4 bases and at J to 8 bases, leaving 13 bases not matched to a gene. The CDR3 consists of 16 residues. CDR3 sequence (DNA): TGCGCCAGCAGCACCAGTGGACAGGGACGAGGCGAAAAACTGTTTTTT. Translated, it gives CASSTSGQGRGEKLFF.

The chain carries TRBV10-2 and TRBJ2-2, with no clear D. Deletions cut 4 bases from V and 5 bases from J, with 11 bases between. Germline CDR1 is WSHSY and CDR2 is SAAADI. The CDR3 is 14 amino acids. CDR3 loop: CASSAPRTTGELFF. CDR3 nucleotide sequence: TGCGCCAGCAGTGCGCCCCGCACAACCGGGGAGCTGTTTTTT.

In its sample, this clone was seen once. The chain is built from TRBV5-4 and TRBJ1-5; D is ambiguous. The CDR3 is made up of 14 amino acids. V gave up 0 bases and J gave up 4 bases, with 8 bases separating them. CDR1 is SGHNT, CDR2 YYREEE, per germline (reference sequence). The CDR3, as DNA: TGTGCCAGCAGCTTGGTTGGGGAGAATCAGCCCCAGCATTTT. Translating gives CASSLVGENQPQHF.

The chain uses TRBV4-3 and TRBJ1-1; the D is unclear. CDR3 size: 13 residues. Trimming shortened V by 4 bases and J by 1 base, and 7 bases separated the two germline ends. CDR1 LGHNA and CDR2 YSLEER come from the germline V gene. The chain's CDR3 is CASSLNSNTEAFF. In nucleotides, the CDR3 is TGCGCCAGCAGCCTCAACTCGAACACTGAAGCTTTCTTT.

This chain uses TRBV7-3 with TRBJ2-1; D is ambiguous. The V gene's germline CDR1 is SGHTA and CDR2 FQGTGA. This CDR3 comprises 13 residues. With 0 bases removed from V and 4 bases from J, the gap between germline ends came to 4 bases. The CDR3 loop reads CASSLTQYNEQFF. The CDR3 nucleotides read TGTGCCAGCAGCTTAACTCAGTACAATGAGCAGTTCTTC.

J is TRBJ1-3 and V is TRBV14; maybe TRBD1 (6 bases). V was trimmed by 2 bases and J by 9 bases, leaving 11 bases between them. CDR3 size: 13 residues. Germline lookup yields CDR1 SGHDN and CDR2 FVKESK. The CDR3 region is CASSQLQGFTIYF. The CDR3 coding sequence is TGTGCCAGCAGCCAACTACAGGGCTTCACCATATATTTT.

CDR3 in amino acids: CASSFQTSGGQFF. The CDR3 DNA follows: TGTGCCAGCAGCTTTCAGACTAGCGGTGGGCAGTTCTTC. This chain uses TRBV9 with TRBJ2-1, with 9 bases identical to TRBD2. CDR3 length equals 13 residues. The junction had 8 bases not matched to a gene; V was cut back by 4 bases and J by 12 bases. Per germline, CDR1 SGDLS and CDR2 YYNGEE.